This TCR beta chain was captured by sequencing in a study of OX40 agonist ivuxolimab in advanced cancers. In the study overall: The eligibility criteria allowed prior anti-PD-1, anti-PD-L1 or anti-CTLA-4 therapy, and 30% to 45% had some. General observations from the study: The study found among the lowest clonal expansion in partial responders at 0.1-3.0 mg/kg.

The CDR3 runs to 15 residues. Germline V gene lookup returns CDR1 SGHRS and CDR2 YFSETQ. Trimming at V came to 4 bases and at J to 2 bases, leaving 5 bases not matched to a gene. The assay was immunoSEQ multiplex PCR, and TCRdb's table has in-frame clones only and misses some. Seen here are some 60,000 clones, about 90% observed once, and the top ten hold more than 13%. Note on this clone: Its specificity is not known.

The sequencing here drew on CD4+ or CD8+ T cells sorted from blood, taken in a trial of the OX40 agonist ivuxolimab. V usage is TRBV5-1 and J usage is TRBJ2-3, with 9 bases fitting TRBD2. The receptor comes from an adult with an advanced solid tumor such as melanoma, head and neck, liver or kidney cancer. The CDR3: CASSPWTSDTDTQYF. CDR3 bases: TGCGCCAGCAGCCCTTGGACTAGCGACACAGATACGCAGTATTTT. The variable domain in full, with the rest retrieved from reference TRBV5-1 and TRBJ2-3, is KAGVTQTPRYLIKTRGQQVTLSCSPISGHRSVSWYQQTPGQGLQFLFEYFSETQRNKGNFPGRFSGRQFSNSRSEMNVSTLELGDSALYLCASSPWTSDTDTQYFGPGTRLTVL.